This TCR beta chain is drawn from a study of cytomegalovirus exposure and HLA in healthy donors. Study observations and caveats: Per published reports, the classifier diagnosed cytomegalovirus status with high specificity and sensitivity.

This clone has only a few counts. Its antigen is not identified. It was with 60 Vbeta and 13 Jbeta primers that the PCR ran. The assay was immunoSEQ multiplex PCR, and TCRdb's table has in-frame clones only and misses some. The data show about 130,000 clones, approximately 81% seen once. The CDR3 totals 15 residues. Germline-derived CDR1 and CDR2 are SEHNR and FQNEAQ (reference sequence). V trimming: 4 bases; J trimming: 2 bases; junction bases outside the gene matches: 7. Source material: PBMCs. This chain links TRBV7-9 with TRBJ2-7; the match to TRBD2 covers 8 bases. This sequence originates from a man between 18 and 29 years old in good health and CMV-seropositive. CDR3 residues: CASSYPGTSPYEQYF. Written as DNA, the CDR3 is TGTGCCAGCAGCTACCCCGGGACTAGTCCCTACGAGCAGTACTTC.